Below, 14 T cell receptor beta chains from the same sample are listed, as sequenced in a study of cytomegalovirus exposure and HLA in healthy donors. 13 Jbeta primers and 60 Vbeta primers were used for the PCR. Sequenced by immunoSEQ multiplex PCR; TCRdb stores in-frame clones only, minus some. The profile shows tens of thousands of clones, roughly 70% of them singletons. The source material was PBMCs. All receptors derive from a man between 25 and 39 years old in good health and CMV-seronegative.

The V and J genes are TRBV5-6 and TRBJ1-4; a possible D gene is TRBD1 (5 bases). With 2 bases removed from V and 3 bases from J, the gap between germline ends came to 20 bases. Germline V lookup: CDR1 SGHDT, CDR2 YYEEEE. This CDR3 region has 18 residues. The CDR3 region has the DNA TGTGCCAGCAGCTTAAGTAACGGGGGAGCCCTCCCTAATGAAAAACTGTTTTTT. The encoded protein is CASSLSNGGALPNEKLFF.

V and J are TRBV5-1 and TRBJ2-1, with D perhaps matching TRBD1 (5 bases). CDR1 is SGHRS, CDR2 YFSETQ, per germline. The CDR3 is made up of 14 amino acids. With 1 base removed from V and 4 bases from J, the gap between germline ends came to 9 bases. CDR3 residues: CASSLLQDYNEQFF. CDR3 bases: TGCGCCAGCAGCTTGCTACAGGATTACAATGAGCAGTTCTTC.

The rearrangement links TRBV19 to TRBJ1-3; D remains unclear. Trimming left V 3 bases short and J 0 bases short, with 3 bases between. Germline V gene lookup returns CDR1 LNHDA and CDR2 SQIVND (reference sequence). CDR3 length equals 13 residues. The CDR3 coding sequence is TGTGCCAGTAGTATCAGCTCTGGAAACACCATATATTTT. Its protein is CASSISSGNTIYF.

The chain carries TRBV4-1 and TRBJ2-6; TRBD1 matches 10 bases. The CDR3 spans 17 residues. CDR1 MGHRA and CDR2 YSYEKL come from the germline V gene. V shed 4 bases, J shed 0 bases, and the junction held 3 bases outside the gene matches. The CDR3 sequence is CASSPGTGDSGANVLTF. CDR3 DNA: TGCGCCAGCAGCCCCGGGACAGGGGACTCTGGGGCCAACGTCCTGACTTTC.

The CDR3, as DNA: TGTGCCAGCAGTTGGGGCTACACAGATACGCAGTATTTT. The encoded protein is CASSWGYTDTQYF. This chain uses TRBV2 with TRBJ2-3, with a weak D call TRBD1 (5 bases). V lost 5 bases and J 2 bases, leaving 8 bases between the germline ends. Germline lookup yields CDR1 SNHLY and CDR2 FYNNEI. CDR3 length: 13 amino acids.

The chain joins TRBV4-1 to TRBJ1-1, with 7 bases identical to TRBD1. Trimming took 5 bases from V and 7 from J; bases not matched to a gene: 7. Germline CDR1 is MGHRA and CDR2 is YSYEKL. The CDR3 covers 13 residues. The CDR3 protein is CASSRGPDSEAFF. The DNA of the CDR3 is TGCGCCAGCAGCAGGGGGCCCGATAGTGAAGCTTTCTTT.

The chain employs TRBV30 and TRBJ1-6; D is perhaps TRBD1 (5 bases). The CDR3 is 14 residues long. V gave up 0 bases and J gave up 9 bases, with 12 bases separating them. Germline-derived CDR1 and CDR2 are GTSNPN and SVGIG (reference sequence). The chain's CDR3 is CAWSVLGGGSPLHF. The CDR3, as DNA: TGTGCCTGGAGTGTACTGGGGGGAGGTTCACCCCTCCACTTT.

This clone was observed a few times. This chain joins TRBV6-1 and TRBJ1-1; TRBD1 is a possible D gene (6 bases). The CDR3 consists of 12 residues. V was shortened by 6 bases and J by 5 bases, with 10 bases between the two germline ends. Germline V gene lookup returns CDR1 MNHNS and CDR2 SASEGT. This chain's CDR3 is CASREGGTEAFF. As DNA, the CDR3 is TGTGCCAGCAGGGAGGGGGGGACTGAAGCTTTCTTT.

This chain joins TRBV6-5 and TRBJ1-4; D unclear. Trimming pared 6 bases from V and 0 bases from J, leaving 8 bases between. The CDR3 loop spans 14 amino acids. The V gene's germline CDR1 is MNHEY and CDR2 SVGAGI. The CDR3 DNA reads TGTGCCAGCAGCCCTACAGCAACTAATGAAAAACTGTTTTTT. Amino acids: CASSPTATNEKLFF.

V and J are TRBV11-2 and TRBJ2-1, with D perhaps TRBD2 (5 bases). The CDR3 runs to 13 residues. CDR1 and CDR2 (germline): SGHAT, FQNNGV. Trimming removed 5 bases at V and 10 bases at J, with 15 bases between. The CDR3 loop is CASSPYSDGEQFF. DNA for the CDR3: TGTGCCAGCAGCCCATATAGCGATGGGGAGCAGTTCTTC.

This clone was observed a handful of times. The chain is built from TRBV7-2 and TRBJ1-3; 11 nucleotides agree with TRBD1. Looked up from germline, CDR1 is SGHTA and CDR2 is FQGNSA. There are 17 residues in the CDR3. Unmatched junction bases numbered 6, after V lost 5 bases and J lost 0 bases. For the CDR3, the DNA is TGTGCCAGCAGCCCGGGACAGGGGGTTCACTCTGGAAACACCATATATTTT. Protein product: CASSPGQGVHSGNTIYF.

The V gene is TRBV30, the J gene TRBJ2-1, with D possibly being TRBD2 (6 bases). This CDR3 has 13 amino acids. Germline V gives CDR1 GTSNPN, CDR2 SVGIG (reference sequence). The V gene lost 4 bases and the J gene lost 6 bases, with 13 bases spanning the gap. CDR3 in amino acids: CAWKQAGINEQFF. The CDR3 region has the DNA TGTGCCTGGAAGCAGGCGGGAATCAATGAGCAGTTCTTC.

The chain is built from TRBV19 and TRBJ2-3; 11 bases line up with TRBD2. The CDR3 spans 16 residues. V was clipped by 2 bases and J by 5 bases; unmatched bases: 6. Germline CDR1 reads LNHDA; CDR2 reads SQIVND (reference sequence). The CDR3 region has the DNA TGTGCCAGTAGTATAATAGCGGGGGGGTTTGGAGATACGCAGTATTTT. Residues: CASSIIAGGFGDTQYF.

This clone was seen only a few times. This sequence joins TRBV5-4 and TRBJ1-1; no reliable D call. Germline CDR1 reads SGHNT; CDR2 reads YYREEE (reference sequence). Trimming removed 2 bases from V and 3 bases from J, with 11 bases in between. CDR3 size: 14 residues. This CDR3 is CASSFEDMDTEAFF. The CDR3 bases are TGTGCCAGCAGCTTCGAAGACATGGACACTGAAGCTTTCTTT.